This passage covers 19 T cell receptor beta chains from one sample sequenced in a study of T-cell reconstitution after alpha-beta-depleted transplantation in children. Construction of the TCRbeta library involved unique molecular identifiers. TCRdb redid the calling of the PCR reads with MiXCR, one entry per CDR3 protein. Here the sample spans about 980,000 distinct CDR3 sequences, about 26% being singletons. The sequences come from PBMCs, mostly from graft donor cells, collected 360 days after TCRalphabeta/CD19-depleted stem cell transplant. These receptors all stem from a boy under two years old who had a stem cell transplant for SCID, so the T cells may come from the graft donor.

The chain is built from TRBV7-2 and TRBJ1-2, with 10 bases that match TRBD1. The CDR3 contains 14 residues. The germline V gene encodes CDR1 SGHTA and CDR2 FQGNSA. The ends lost 3 bases at V and 6 bases at J; junction bases unmatched: 4. The CDR3 coding sequence is TGTGCCAGCAGCTTTGACAGGGGGCGAAATGGCTACACCTTC. Its protein product is CASSFDRGRNGYTF.

This clonotype was counted between two and nine times. The chain joins TRBV5-1 to TRBJ2-3, with 9 positions matching TRBD2. The germline V gene has CDR1 SGHRS and CDR2 YFSETQ. The CDR3 has 18 amino acids. The V gene end was trimmed by 0 bases and the J gene end by 2 bases; junction bases not matched to a gene: 10. CDR3 sequence (DNA): TGCGCCAGCAGCTTGGGGACATCGGCGGGGGGGTTCACAGATACGCAGTATTTT. Translated, it gives CASSLGTSAGGFTDTQYF.

J is TRBJ2-7 and V is TRBV5-1; D might be TRBD1 (6 bases). The V gene's germline CDR1 is SGHRS and CDR2 YFSETQ. The CDR3 extends over 13 amino acids. Trimming took off 9 bases at V and 2 bases at J, with 15 bases between the two ends. This chain's CDR3 is CAISGHPTYEQYF. In DNA form, the CDR3 reads TGCGCCATCTCGGGACATCCGACCTACGAGCAGTACTTC.

This chain links TRBV12-3 or TRBV12-4 with TRBJ2-5; 10 bases are a match to TRBD2. The length of the CDR3 is 16 residues. Trimming removed 6 bases from V and 4 bases from J; junction bases left unmatched: 11. DNA of the CDR3: TGTGCCAGCAGCCCCCTCCTAGCGGGGGCAGTAGAGACCCAGTACTTC. Translated, it gives CASSPLLAGAVETQYF.

The chain carries TRBV5-1 and TRBJ2-1, with 13 bases lining up with TRBD2. V was clipped by 4 bases and J by 9 bases; unmatched bases: 10. CDR1 and CDR2 from the germline V gene are SGHRS and YFSETQ. This CDR3 is built from 16 residues. CDR3 protein: CASSRTTSGGPGEQFF. CDR3 sequence (DNA): TGCGCCAGCAGCCGAACGACTAGCGGGGGGCCTGGTGAGCAGTTCTTC.

This chain uses TRBV20-1 with TRBJ2-3; maybe TRBD1 (5 bases). V lost 2 bases and J lost 12, with 15 bases in between. CDR1 DFQATT and CDR2 SNEGSKA come from the germline V gene (reference sequence). The CDR3 sequence is 12 residues long. CDR3 DNA sequence: TGCAGTGCTAGACCGGACACGAGCACCCAGTATTTT. It codes for CSARPDTSTQYF.

This clonotype was counted a few times. This rearrangement joins TRBV20-1 to TRBJ2-7, with D perhaps matching TRBD1 (6 bases). The V end lost 7 bases, the J end lost 3 bases, and 10 bases lay between the germline ends. The CDR3 length is 11 residues. Germline assignment: CDR1 DFQATT and CDR2 SNEGSKA (reference sequence). CDR3 bases: TGCAGTGAGGGGGTTATCTACGAGCAGTACTTC. Its protein product is CSEGVIYEQYF.

This clonotype has more than one count but fewer than ten. V and J are TRBV30 and TRBJ2-7; D gene ambiguous. The germline gives CDR1 GTSNPN, CDR2 SVGIG (reference sequence). The CDR3 runs 11 residues. The V and J ends lost 3 bases and 7 bases respectively, with 10 bases between them. For the CDR3, the DNA is TGTGCCTGGAGCCCTCAGGAAGAGCAGTACTTC. This gives the protein CAWSPQEEQYF.

This clonotype was seen a few times. The J gene is TRBJ1-5, the V gene TRBV20-1; possibly TRBD1 for D (5 bases). The CDR3 runs to 14 residues. In germline, CDR1 is DFQATT, CDR2 SNEGSKA (reference sequence). V shed 0 bases and J shed 6 bases, with 12 bases lying between them. CDR3 protein: CSARDRSGIQPQHF. The CDR3 DNA sequence: TGCAGTGCTAGAGATCGTTCAGGGATTCAGCCCCAGCATTTT.

This chain uses TRBV4-3 with TRBJ1-2; D gene ambiguous. This CDR3 region has 15 residues. V lost 0 bases, J lost 1 base, and 9 bases lay in between. The germline V gene has CDR1 LGHNA and CDR2 YSLEER. The CDR3: CASSQEPLNNYGYTF. The CDR3 DNA reads TGCGCCAGCAGCCAAGAGCCCCTAAATAACTATGGCTACACCTTC.

The chain has TRBV6-5 and TRBJ2-2; D may match TRBD1 or TRBD2 (5 bases each). V was pared by 1 base and J by 0 bases, with 12 bases between. The germline V gene has CDR1 MNHEY and CDR2 SVGAGI. The CDR3 has 17 residues. The CDR3 DNA is TGTGCCAGCAGTTACTTCGAGGGGTTGTCGAACACCGGGGAGCTGTTTTTT. Its protein product is CASSYFEGLSNTGELFF.

V gene TRBV12-3 or TRBV12-4 combines with J gene TRBJ2-2; D call uncertain. The CDR3 is made up of 15 amino acids. V lost 2 bases, J lost 1 base, and 8 bases lay in between. This chain's CDR3 is CASSLLPENTGELFF. The DNA of the CDR3 is TGTGCCAGCAGTTTATTACCCGAGAACACCGGGGAGCTGTTTTTT.

This chain joins TRBV12-3 or TRBV12-4 and TRBJ2-3; 7 nucleotides match TRBD1. The ends lost 5 bases at V and 2 bases at J; junction bases unmatched: 13. The CDR3 contains 17 residues. As DNA, the CDR3 is TGTGCCAGCAGTCTAAACCCGGGACAGCCATACACAGATACGCAGTATTTT. Amino acid sequence: CASSLNPGQPYTDTQYF.

The gene calls are TRBV20-1 and TRBJ1-5; 10 bases are a match to TRBD1. The germline V gene encodes CDR1 DFQATT and CDR2 SNEGSKA (reference sequence). The CDR3 is made up of 16 amino acids. Trimming took 2 bases from V and 0 from J; bases not matched to a gene: 4. CDR3 in amino acids: CSARWTGGDSNQPQHF. DNA for the CDR3: TGCAGTGCTAGATGGACAGGGGGGGATAGCAATCAGCCCCAGCATTTT.

This clonotype was counted between two and nine times. The rearrangement links TRBV9 to TRBJ2-7; the D gene is possibly TRBD1 (6 bases). V lost 3 bases and J 2 bases, leaving 12 bases between the germline ends. This CDR3 comprises 14 residues. Looked up from germline, CDR1 is SGDLS and CDR2 is YYNGEE. The CDR3 spells CASSEGDATYEQYF. As DNA, the CDR3 is TGTGCCAGCAGCGAGGGGGACGCCACCTACGAGCAGTACTTC.

CDR3 bases: TGCGCCAGCAGCCAGGAACTGACAGGGTACTTTGAGACCCAGTACTTC. This codes for CASSQELTGYFETQYF. This chain links TRBV4-3 with TRBJ2-5; 7 positions agree with TRBD1. This CDR3 spans 16 amino acids. With V trimmed by 3 bases and J by 5 bases, 12 bases remained unmatched. CDR1 is LGHNA and CDR2 is YSLEER in the germline V gene.

This clonotype was seen a few times. The chain carries TRBV9 and TRBJ1-2; no clear D. Per the germline V gene, CDR1 is SGDLS and CDR2 is YYNGEE. The length of the CDR3 is 14 residues. Trimming removed 0 bases at V and 1 base at J, with 7 bases between. The CDR3 nucleotides read TGTGCCAGCAGCGTAGCTCTGTATAACTATGGCTACACCTTC. It specifies CASSVALYNYGYTF.

V is TRBV2 and J is TRBJ1-6, with D hard to call. This CDR3 has 14 residues. Germline CDR1 and CDR2: SNHLY and FYNNEI. The V end was cut by 4 bases, the J end by 9 bases, with 13 bases between. The CDR3 spells CASSVVNRLSPLHF. CDR3 nucleotides: TGTGCCAGCAGTGTCGTGAATCGGCTTTCACCCCTCCACTTT.

Of note for this clonotype: A much larger clone differs from this one at a single base, so this may be a read error. The rearrangement links TRBV20-1 to TRBJ2-3, with TRBD2 matching over 9 bases. Germline lookup yields CDR1 DFQATT and CDR2 SNEGSKA (reference sequence). The CDR3 length is 16 residues. The CDR3 sequence: CIARVGRLADTDTQYF. The CDR3 nucleotides read TGCATTGCTAGAGTCGGGCGACTAGCGGACACAGATACGCAGTATTTT.